One T cell receptor (beta chain) is described in this entry. Its target is not known. Germline V gene lookup returns CDR1 LNHDA and CDR2 SQIVND (reference sequence). The CDR3 length is 14 residues. Trimming stripped 6 bases from V and 5 bases from J, with 14 bases between. The sample originates from a study of T cell responses to AZD1222 COVID-19 vaccine. Notes on the study in general: There were mostly white British donors and more females than males, and clonal diversity was possibly underestimated. The span of vaccine-associated CD4 TCRs extended across spike, with dominance at 160-218 and 743-854. Of spike-specific TCRs, nearly half reportedly target regions left unmutated in variants. Only a handful of AZD1222 recipients were seropositive at baseline.

Here immunoSEQ multiplex PCR was the method, and the copy in TCRdb shows in-frame clones only, minus some. The sample consists of about 150,000 clones, around 93% of them appearing once. The TCR was taken from an adult in good health. The J gene is TRBJ1-5, the V gene TRBV19, with TRBD1 as a possible D gene (6 bases). Sequences were derived from peripheral blood, sampled on day 0 of AZD1222 vaccination. CDR3 sequence (DNA): TGTGCCAGTAGCATTTATAAGGGGGATCAGCCCCAGCATTTT. Translation gives CASSIYKGDQPQHF.